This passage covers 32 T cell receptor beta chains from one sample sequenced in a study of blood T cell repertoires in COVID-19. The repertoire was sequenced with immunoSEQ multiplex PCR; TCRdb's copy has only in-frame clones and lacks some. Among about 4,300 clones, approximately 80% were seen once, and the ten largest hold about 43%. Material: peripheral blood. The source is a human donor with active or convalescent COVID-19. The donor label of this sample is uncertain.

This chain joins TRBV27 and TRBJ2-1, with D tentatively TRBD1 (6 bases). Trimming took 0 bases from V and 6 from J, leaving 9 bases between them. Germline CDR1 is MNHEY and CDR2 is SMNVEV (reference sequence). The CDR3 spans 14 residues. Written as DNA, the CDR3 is TGTGCCAGCAGTTTATCGGGGGCGGCCAATGAGCAGTTCTTC. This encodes CASSLSGAANEQFF.

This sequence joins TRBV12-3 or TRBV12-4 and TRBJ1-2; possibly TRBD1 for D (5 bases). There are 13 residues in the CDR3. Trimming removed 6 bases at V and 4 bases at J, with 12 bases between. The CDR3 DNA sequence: TGTGCCAGCAGCCAGACAGAGATCTATGGCTACACCTTC. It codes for CASSQTEIYGYTF.

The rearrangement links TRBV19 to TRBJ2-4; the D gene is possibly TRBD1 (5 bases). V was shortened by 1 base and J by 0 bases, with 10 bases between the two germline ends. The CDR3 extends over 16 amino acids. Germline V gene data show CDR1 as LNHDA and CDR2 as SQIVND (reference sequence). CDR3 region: CASSIVAGLAKNIQYF. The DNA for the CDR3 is TGTGCCAGTAGTATAGTTGCAGGGTTAGCCAAAAACATTCAGTACTTC.

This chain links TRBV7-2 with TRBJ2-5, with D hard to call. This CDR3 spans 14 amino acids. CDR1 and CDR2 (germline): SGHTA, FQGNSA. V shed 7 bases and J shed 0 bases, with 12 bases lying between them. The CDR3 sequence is CASTLRRDQETQYF. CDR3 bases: TGTGCCAGCACCCTCCGACGGGACCAAGAGACCCAGTACTTC.

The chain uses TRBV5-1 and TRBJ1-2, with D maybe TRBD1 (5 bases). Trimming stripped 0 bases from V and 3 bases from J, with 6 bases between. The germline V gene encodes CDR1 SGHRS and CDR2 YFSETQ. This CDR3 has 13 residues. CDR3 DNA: TGCGCCAGCAGCTTGGAAGGGGACTATGGCTACACCTTC. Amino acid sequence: CASSLEGDYGYTF.

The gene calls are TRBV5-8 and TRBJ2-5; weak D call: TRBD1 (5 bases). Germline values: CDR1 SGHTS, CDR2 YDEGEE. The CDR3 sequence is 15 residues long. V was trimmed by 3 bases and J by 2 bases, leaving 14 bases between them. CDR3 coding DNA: TGTGCCAGCAGCTGGAATCGACAGATTCAAGAGACCCAGTACTTC. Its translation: CASSWNRQIQETQYF.

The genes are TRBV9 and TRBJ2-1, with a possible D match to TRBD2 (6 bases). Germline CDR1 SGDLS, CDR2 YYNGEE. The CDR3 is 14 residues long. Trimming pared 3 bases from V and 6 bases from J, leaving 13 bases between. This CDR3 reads CASSATSLGNEQFF. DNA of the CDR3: TGTGCCAGCAGCGCGACTAGTTTGGGCAATGAGCAGTTCTTC.

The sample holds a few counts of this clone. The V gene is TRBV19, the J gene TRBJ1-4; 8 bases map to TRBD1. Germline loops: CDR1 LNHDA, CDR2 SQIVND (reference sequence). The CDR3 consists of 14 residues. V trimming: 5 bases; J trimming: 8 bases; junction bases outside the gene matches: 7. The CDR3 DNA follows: TGTGCCAGTAGTTTGCGACAGGGGTCCGAAAAACTGTTTTTT. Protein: CASSLRQGSEKLFF.

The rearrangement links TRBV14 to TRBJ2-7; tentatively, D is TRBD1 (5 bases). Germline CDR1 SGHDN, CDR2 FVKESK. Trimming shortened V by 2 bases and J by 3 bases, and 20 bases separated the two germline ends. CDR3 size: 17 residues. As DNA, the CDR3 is TGTGCCAGCAGCCAAATCTTGGACACCGGTCTGCACTACGAGCAGTACTTC. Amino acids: CASSQILDTGLHYEQYF.

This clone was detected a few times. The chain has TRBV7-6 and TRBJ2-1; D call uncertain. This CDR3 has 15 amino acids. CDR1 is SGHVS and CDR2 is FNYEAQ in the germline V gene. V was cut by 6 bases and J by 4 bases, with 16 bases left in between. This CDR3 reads CASSLSGRPYNEQFF. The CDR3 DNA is TGTGCCAGCAGTCTATCGGGTCGCCCTTACAATGAGCAGTTCTTC.

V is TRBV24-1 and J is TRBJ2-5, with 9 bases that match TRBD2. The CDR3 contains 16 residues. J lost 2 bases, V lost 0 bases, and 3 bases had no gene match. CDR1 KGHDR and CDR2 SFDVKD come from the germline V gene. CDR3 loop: CATSDLASGAQETQYF. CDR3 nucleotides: TGTGCCACCAGTGATTTGGCTAGCGGGGCACAAGAGACCCAGTACTTC.

CDR3 residues: CASSYQRGGEQYF. The DNA for the CDR3 is TGTGCCAGCAGCTACCAGAGGGGCGGGGAACAGTACTTC. The chain joins TRBV7-2 to TRBJ2-4; a weak D match, TRBD2 (6 bases). V was clipped by 4 bases and J by 13 bases, with 17 bases between them. Germline V gene sequence: CDR1 SGHTA, CDR2 FQGNSA. The CDR3 extends over 13 amino acids.

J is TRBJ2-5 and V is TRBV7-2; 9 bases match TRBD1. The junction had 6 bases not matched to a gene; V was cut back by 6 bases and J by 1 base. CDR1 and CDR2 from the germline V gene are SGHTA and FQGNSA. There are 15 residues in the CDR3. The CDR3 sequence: CASRPDRGFQETQYF. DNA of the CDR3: TGTGCCAGCAGACCAGACAGGGGGTTCCAAGAGACCCAGTACTTC.

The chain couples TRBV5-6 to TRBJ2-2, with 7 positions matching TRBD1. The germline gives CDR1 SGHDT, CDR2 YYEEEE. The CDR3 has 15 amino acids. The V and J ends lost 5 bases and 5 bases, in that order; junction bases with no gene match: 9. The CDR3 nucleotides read TGTGCCAGCAGTTTTCCCGGGACAGTGACCGGGGAGCTGTTTTTT. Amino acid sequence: CASSFPGTVTGELFF.

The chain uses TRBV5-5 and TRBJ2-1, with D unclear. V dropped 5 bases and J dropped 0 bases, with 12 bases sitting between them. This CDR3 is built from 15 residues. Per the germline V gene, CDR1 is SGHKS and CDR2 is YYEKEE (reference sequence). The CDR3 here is CASSHESRSYNEQFF. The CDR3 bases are TGTGCCAGCAGTCACGAGTCCCGCTCCTACAATGAGCAGTTCTTC.

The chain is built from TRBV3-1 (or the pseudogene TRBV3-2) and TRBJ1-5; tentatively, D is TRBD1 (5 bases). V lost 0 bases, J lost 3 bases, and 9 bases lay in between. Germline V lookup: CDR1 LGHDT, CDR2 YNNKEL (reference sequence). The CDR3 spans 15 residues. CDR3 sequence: CASSQDSTDNQPQHF. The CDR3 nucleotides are TGTGCCAGCAGCCAAGATTCGACAGACAATCAGCCCCAGCATTTT.

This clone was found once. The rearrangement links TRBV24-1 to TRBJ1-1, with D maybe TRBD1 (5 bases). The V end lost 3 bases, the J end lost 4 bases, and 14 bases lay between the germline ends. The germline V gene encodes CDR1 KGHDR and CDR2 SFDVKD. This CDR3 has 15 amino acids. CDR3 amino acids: CATSDGGGLGTEAFF. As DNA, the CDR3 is TGTGCCACCAGTGATGGTGGGGGGTTGGGCACTGAAGCTTTCTTT.

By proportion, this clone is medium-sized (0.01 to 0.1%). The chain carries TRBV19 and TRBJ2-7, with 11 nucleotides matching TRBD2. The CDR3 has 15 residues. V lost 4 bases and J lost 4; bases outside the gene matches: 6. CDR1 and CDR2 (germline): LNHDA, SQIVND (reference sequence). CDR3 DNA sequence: TGTGCCAGTAGTAGGATAGCGGGAGGGCCTTACGAGCAGTACTTC. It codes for CASSRIAGGPYEQYF.

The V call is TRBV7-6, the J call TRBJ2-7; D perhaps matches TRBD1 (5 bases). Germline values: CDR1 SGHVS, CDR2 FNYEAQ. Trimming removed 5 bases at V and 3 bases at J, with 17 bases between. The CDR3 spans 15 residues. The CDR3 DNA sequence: TGTGCCAGCAGCCGAGAGACAGCCGATTACTACGAGCAGTACTTC. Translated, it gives CASSRETADYYEQYF.

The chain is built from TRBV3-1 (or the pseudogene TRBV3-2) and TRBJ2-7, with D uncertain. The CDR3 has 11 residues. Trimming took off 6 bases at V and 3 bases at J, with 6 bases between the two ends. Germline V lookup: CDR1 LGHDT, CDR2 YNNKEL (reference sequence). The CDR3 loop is CASSRSYEQYF. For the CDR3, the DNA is TGTGCCAGCAGTCGGAGCTACGAGCAGTACTTC.

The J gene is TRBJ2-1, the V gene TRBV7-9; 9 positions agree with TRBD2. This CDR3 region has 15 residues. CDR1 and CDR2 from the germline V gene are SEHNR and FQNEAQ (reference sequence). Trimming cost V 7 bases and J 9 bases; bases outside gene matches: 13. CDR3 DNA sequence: TGTGCCAGCACCCTTAGCGGGAGCCGAGTTGGTGAGCAGTTCTTC. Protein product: CASTLSGSRVGEQFF.

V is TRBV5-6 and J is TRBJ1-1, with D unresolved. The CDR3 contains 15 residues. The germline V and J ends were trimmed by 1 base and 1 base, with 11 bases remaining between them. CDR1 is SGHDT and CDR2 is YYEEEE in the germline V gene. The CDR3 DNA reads TGTGCCAGCAGCTTGATGAGGTTTTCGAACACTGAAGCTTTCTTT. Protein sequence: CASSLMRFSNTEAFF.

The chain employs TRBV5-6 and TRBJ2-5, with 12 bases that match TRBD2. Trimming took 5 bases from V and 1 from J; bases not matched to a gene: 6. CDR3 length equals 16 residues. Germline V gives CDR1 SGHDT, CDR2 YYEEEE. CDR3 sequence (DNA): TGTGCCAGCAGGGGAGGACTAGCGGGGTCCCAAGAGACCCAGTACTTC. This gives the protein CASRGGLAGSQETQYF.

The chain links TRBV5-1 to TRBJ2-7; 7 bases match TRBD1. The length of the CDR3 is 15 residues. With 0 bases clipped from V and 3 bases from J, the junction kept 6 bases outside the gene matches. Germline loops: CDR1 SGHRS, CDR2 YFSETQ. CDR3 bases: TGCGCCAGCAGCTTGGCAAGCGACAGGGTCTACGAGCAGTACTTC. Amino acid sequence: CASSLASDRVYEQYF.

The CDR3 DNA reads TGTGCCAGCAGGGCCCAGTCGGGAGTGAGCAATCAGCCCCAGCATTTT. It is translated as CASRAQSGVSNQPQHF. J is TRBJ1-5 and V is TRBV2; D unresolved. Germline loops: CDR1 SNHLY, CDR2 FYNNEI. The CDR3 totals 16 residues. V was clipped by 6 bases and J by 1 base, with 16 bases between them. Full variable domain (remainder filled in from reference TRBV2 and TRBJ1-5): EPEVTQTPSHQVTQMGQEVILRCVPISNHLYFYWYRQILGQKVEFLVSFYNNEISEKSEIFDDQFSVERPDGSNFTLKIRSTKLEDSAMYFCASRAQSGVSNQPQHFGDGTRLSIL.

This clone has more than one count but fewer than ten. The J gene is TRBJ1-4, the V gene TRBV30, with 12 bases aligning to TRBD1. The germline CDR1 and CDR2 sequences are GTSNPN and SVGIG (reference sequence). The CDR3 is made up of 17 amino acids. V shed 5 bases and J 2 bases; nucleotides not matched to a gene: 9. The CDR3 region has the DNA TGTGCCTGGGGAGCGGGACAGGGGGCGCTGACTAATGAAAAACTGTTTTTT. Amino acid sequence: CAWGAGQGALTNEKLFF.

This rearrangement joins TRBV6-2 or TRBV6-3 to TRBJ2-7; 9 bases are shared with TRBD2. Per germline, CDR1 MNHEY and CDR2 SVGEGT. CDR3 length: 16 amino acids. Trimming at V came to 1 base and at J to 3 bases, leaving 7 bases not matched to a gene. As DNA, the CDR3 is TGTGCCAGCAGTTACTGGTCTAGCGGGGCGGTCTACGAGCAGTACTTC. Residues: CASSYWSSGAVYEQYF.

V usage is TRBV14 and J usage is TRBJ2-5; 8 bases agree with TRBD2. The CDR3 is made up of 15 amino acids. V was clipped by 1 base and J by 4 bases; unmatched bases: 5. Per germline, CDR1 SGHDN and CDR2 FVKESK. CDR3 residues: CASSQGLARGETQYF. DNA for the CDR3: TGTGCCAGCAGCCAAGGACTAGCGAGGGGAGAGACCCAGTACTTC.

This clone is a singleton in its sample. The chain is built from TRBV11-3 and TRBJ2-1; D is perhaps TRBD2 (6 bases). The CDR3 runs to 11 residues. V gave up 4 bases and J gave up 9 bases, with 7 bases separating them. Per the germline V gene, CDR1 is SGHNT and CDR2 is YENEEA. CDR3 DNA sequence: TGTGCCAGCAGCTGGGGAGGTGAGCAGTTCTTC. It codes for CASSWGGEQFF.

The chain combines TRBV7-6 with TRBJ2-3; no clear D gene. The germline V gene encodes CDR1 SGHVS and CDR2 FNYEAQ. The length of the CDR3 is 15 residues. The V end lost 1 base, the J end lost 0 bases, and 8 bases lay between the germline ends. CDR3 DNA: TGTGCCAGCAGCTTAGTAGACAAGAGCACAGATACGCAGTATTTT. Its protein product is CASSLVDKSTDTQYF.

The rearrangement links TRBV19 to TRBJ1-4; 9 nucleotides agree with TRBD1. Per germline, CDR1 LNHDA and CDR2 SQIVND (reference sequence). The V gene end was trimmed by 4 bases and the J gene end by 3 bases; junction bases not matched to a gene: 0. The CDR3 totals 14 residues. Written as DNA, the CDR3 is TGTGCCAGTAGTAGACAGGGGGCTAATGAAAAACTGTTTTTT. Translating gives CASSRQGANEKLFF.

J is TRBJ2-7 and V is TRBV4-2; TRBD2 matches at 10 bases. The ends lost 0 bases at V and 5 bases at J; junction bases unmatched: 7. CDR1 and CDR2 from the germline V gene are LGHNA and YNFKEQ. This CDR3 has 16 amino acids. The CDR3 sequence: CASSQDGASGSDEQYF. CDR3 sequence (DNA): TGTGCCAGCAGCCAAGATGGGGCTAGCGGGAGCGACGAGCAGTACTTC.